The 27 T cell receptor beta chains below come from one sample, sequenced in a study of T cells in Graves' hyperthyroidism and ophthalmopathy. Amplified TCR beta CDR3 regions derived from RNA transcripts. With the HTBI primer set, the TCR CDR3 went through a first round of RT-PCR. TCRdb passed the multiplex PCR reads through MiXCR, listing each CDR3 protein once. This sample has more than 550,000 distinct CDR3 sequences, with roughly 20% found just once. Sequencing used blood. The source of these receptors is a woman aged 45-60 years with Graves' hyperthyroidism that later progressed to Graves' ophthalmopathy.

The table lists this clonotype with a few counts. The V gene is TRBV5-8, the J gene TRBJ1-1; the match to TRBD1 covers 7 bases. The CDR3 covers 16 residues. CDR1 and CDR2 from the germline V gene are SGHTS and YDEGEE. The ends lost 4 bases at V and 3 bases at J; junction bases unmatched: 12. CDR3 loop: CASSPGQVAADTEAFF. The CDR3 DNA reads TGTGCCAGCAGCCCCGGACAGGTCGCTGCGGACACTGAAGCTTTCTTT.

This clonotype was found many times. This chain connects TRBV12-3 or TRBV12-4 to TRBJ2-1, with 10 positions matching TRBD1. Trimming took 7 bases from V and 5 from J; bases not matched to a gene: 2. The CDR3 is 13 residues long. DNA of the CDR3: TGTGCCAGCACCGGGACAGGGGACAATGAGCAGTTCTTC. Protein product: CASTGTGDNEQFF.

The genes are TRBV12-3 or TRBV12-4 and TRBJ2-2; D is ambiguous. CDR3 length: 13 amino acids. Trimming left V 3 bases short and J 5 bases short, with 7 bases between. The CDR3 here is CASSFKPTGELFF. CDR3 sequence (DNA): TGTGCCAGCAGTTTTAAGCCGACCGGGGAGCTGTTTTTT.

In this sample, this clonotype turned up a few times. The rearrangement uses TRBV6-1 and TRBJ1-5; 12 nucleotides match TRBD1. The CDR3 covers 18 residues. Germline V gene lookup returns CDR1 MNHNS and CDR2 SASEGT. Unmatched junction bases numbered 12, after V lost 5 bases and J lost 4 bases. The CDR3 nucleotides read TGTGCCAGCAGTAACCCCTGGGACAGGGGGCGCAGAAATCAGCCCCAGCATTTT. Protein product: CASSNPWDRGRRNQPQHF.

V gene TRBV11-2 combines with J gene TRBJ2-5; D assignment may be TRBD1 or TRBD2 (6 bases each). In germline, CDR1 is SGHAT, CDR2 FQNNGV. The CDR3 has 16 amino acids. Trimming removed 4 bases from V and 5 bases from J, with 20 bases in between. The CDR3 loop reads CASSSWTQGAGETQYF. The CDR3 bases are TGTGCCAGCAGCTCCTGGACACAGGGTGCGGGGGAGACCCAGTACTTC.

A few counts support this clonotype. The rearrangement joins TRBV19 to TRBJ2-1, with D perhaps TRBD2 (5 bases). Trimming took off 3 bases at V and 8 bases at J, with 11 bases between the two ends. The CDR3 loop spans 13 amino acids. Germline V gives CDR1 LNHDA, CDR2 SQIVND (reference sequence). DNA of the CDR3: TGTGCCAGTAGTATCGCCTTCGGGGATGAGCAGTTCTTC. Its protein is CASSIAFGDEQFF.

This clonotype was seen ten or more times. CDR3 bases: TGTGCCAGCAGATTACCCCTGGGGACATTCGCAGATACGCAGTATTTT. As protein: CASRLPLGTFADTQYF. The chain carries TRBV12-3 or TRBV12-4 and TRBJ2-3; D might be TRBD1 (6 bases). The V and J ends lost 6 bases and 4 bases respectively, with 20 bases between them. The CDR3 is 16 residues long.

The rearrangement uses TRBV15 and TRBJ1-4, with a possible D match to TRBD1 (6 bases). The CDR3 sequence is 16 residues long. CDR1 and CDR2 (germline): LNHNV, YYDKDF (reference sequence). V shed 0 bases and J shed 4 bases, with 12 bases lying between them. The CDR3: CATSRDPGGNNEKLFF. The CDR3 DNA is TGTGCCACCAGCAGAGACCCGGGGGGCAATAATGAAAAACTGTTTTTT.

This clonotype was observed a few times. This rearrangement joins TRBV20-1 to TRBJ2-2; possibly TRBD1 for D (5 bases). The germline gives CDR1 DFQATT, CDR2 SNEGSKA (reference sequence). The CDR3 extends over 14 amino acids. The V gene lost 3 bases and the J gene lost 6 bases, with 14 bases spanning the gap. CDR3 nucleotide sequence: TGCAGTGCTAGGGACAAACAGGCCGCCGGGGAGCTGTTTTTT. Translation: CSARDKQAAGELFF.

The rearrangement links TRBV6-1 to TRBJ2-1, with 8 bases identical to TRBD2. V dropped 5 bases and J dropped 3; count of bases not matched to a gene: 9. CDR1 MNHNS and CDR2 SASEGT come from the germline V gene. The CDR3 is made up of 16 amino acids. CDR3 DNA sequence: TGTGCCAGCAGTCAAATAGCGGGGAACATCTACAATGAGCAGTTCTTC. Its translation is CASSQIAGNIYNEQFF.

The genes are TRBV9 and TRBJ2-3; 9 bases line up with TRBD1. The V gene end was trimmed by 0 bases and the J gene end by 3 bases; junction bases not matched to a gene: 5. CDR3 size: 16 residues. Per germline, CDR1 SGDLS and CDR2 YYNGEE. DNA for the CDR3: TGTGCCAGCAGCGTAGACGGGACAGGGATTACAGATACGCAGTATTTT. Translating gives CASSVDGTGITDTQYF. Full variable domain (outside the CDR3, taken from reference TRBV9 and TRBJ2-3): DSGVTQTPKHLITATGQRVTLRCSPRSGDLSVYWYQQSLDQGLQFLIQYYNGEERAKGNILERFSAQQFPDLHSELNLSSLELGDSALYFCASSVDGTGITDTQYFGPGTRLTVL.

The rearrangement uses TRBV9 and TRBJ2-3; 10 nucleotides match TRBD2. There are 16 residues in the CDR3. With V trimmed by 3 bases and J by 2 bases, 6 bases remained unmatched. Germline lookup yields CDR1 SGDLS and CDR2 YYNGEE. The DNA for the CDR3 is TGTGCCAGCAGCGCAGGAGCGGGGGGGCCCACAGATACGCAGTATTTT. It yields the protein CASSAGAGGPTDTQYF.

The table lists this clonotype with many counts. The V and J genes are TRBV20-1 and TRBJ1-5, with TRBD1 matching 7 bases. The CDR3 sequence is 17 residues long. In germline, CDR1 is DFQATT, CDR2 SNEGSKA (reference sequence). Trimming removed 6 bases from V and 0 bases from J; junction bases left unmatched: 14. The CDR3 DNA sequence: TGCAGTGCCTTCGCATGGGAGGGACAGAATAGCAATCAGCCCCAGCATTTT. Amino acids: CSAFAWEGQNSNQPQHF.

This clonotype was seen at least ten times. The J gene is TRBJ2-3, the V gene TRBV5-1; D perhaps matches TRBD2 (5 bases). The CDR3 spans 12 residues. V lost 0 bases, J lost 8 bases, and 7 bases lay in between. CDR1 is SGHRS, CDR2 YFSETQ, per germline. CDR3 in amino acids: CASSLERGTQYF. Written as DNA, the CDR3 is TGCGCCAGCAGCTTGGAACGGGGTACGCAGTATTTT.

This clonotype appeared many times. At one end the junction does not follow the germline gene, possibly because of a read error. This chain joins TRBV10-1 and TRBJ1-5; D is ambiguous. Germline values: CDR1 WNHNN, CDR2 SYGVQD (reference sequence). The CDR3 has 12 amino acids. Written as DNA, the CDR3 is TGTGCCAGTAGTGTCGGGAATCAGCCCCAGCATTTT. Protein sequence: CASSVGNQPQHF.

In this sample, this clonotype turned up a few times. This sequence joins TRBV15 and TRBJ2-2; TRBD1 matches 10 bases. The CDR3 runs to 17 residues. V dropped 0 bases and J dropped 5; count of bases not matched to a gene: 6. CDR1 is LNHNV and CDR2 is YYDKDF in the germline V gene (reference sequence). The CDR3 here is CATSRDLGQGMTGELFF. CDR3 nucleotides: TGTGCCACCAGCAGAGACCTGGGACAGGGGATGACCGGGGAGCTGTTTTTT.

V gene TRBV27 combines with J gene TRBJ1-6; D remains unclear. The CDR3 consists of 16 residues. Trimming took off 0 bases at V and 4 bases at J, with 10 bases between the two ends. Germline V lookup: CDR1 MNHEY, CDR2 SMNVEV (reference sequence). CDR3 protein: CASSLSPVAYNSPLHF. The CDR3, as DNA: TGTGCCAGCAGTTTATCCCCCGTTGCTTATAATTCACCCCTCCACTTT.

The chain employs TRBV18 and TRBJ1-4, with TRBD1 as a possible D gene (5 bases). Germline CDR1 reads KGHSH; CDR2 reads LQKENI. Trimming stripped 1 base from V and 6 bases from J, with 12 bases between. This CDR3 has 15 amino acids. CDR3 sequence reads: CASSPLGGEDEKLFF. The CDR3 DNA reads as TGTGCCAGCTCACCACTGGGGGGAGAGGATGAAAAACTGTTTTTT.

The chain joins TRBV18 to TRBJ2-5; D might be TRBD1 or TRBD2, each matching 5 bases. The CDR3 runs 15 residues. Trimming stripped 3 bases from V and 3 bases from J, with 14 bases between. Germline loops: CDR1 KGHSH, CDR2 LQKENI. The CDR3, as DNA: TGTGCCAGCTCACCCGAGGGGCCAATGGAAGAGACCCAGTACTTC. This gives the protein CASSPEGPMEETQYF.

This clonotype was picked up many times. The chain employs TRBV6-1 and TRBJ2-1, with 15 bases identical to TRBD2. This CDR3 contains 17 residues. V dropped 5 bases and J dropped 8; count of bases not matched to a gene: 10. The V gene's germline CDR1 is MNHNS and CDR2 SASEGT. CDR3: CASSRTSGGAVGYEQFF. The CDR3 coding sequence is TGTGCCAGCAGTCGGACTAGCGGGGGGGCCGTCGGATATGAGCAGTTCTTC.

This clonotype was found a few times. This chain links TRBV4-1 with TRBJ2-1, with TRBD2 matching over 8 bases. This CDR3 comprises 17 residues. Trimming cost V 2 bases and J 0 bases; bases outside gene matches: 6. Germline assignment: CDR1 MGHRA and CDR2 YSYEKL. This chain's CDR3 is CASSQLGGGSSYNEQFF. DNA of the CDR3: TGCGCCAGCAGCCAACTCGGGGGGGGGAGCTCCTACAATGAGCAGTTCTTC.

V usage is TRBV5-6 and J usage is TRBJ1-1, with 8 bases fitting TRBD1. CDR3 size: 18 residues. Per germline, CDR1 SGHDT and CDR2 YYEEEE. Unmatched junction bases numbered 11, after V lost 0 bases and J lost 1 base. The CDR3 DNA follows: TGTGCCAGCAGCTTGGGTTTGGGACAGGCCTTCCCGAACACTGAAGCTTTCTTT. Translated, it gives CASSLGLGQAFPNTEAFF.

This chain connects TRBV6-1 to TRBJ1-2, with D perhaps TRBD1 (5 bases). Germline V gene lookup returns CDR1 MNHNS and CDR2 SASEGT. CDR3 length: 16 amino acids. V was trimmed by 0 bases and J by 4 bases, leaving 15 bases between them. Here the CDR3 DNA reads TGTGCCAGCAGTGAAGCCGCCGGGGGAGGGCCCTATGGCTACACCTTC. It yields the protein CASSEAAGGGPYGYTF.

This clonotype showed up just a few times. The chain links TRBV5-8 to TRBJ1-6, with TRBD1 as a possible D gene (5 bases). Trimming stripped 2 bases from V and 6 bases from J, with 9 bases between. This CDR3 contains 14 residues. Per the germline V gene, CDR1 is SGHTS and CDR2 is YDEGEE. The CDR3 protein is CASSLKGRNSPLHF. As DNA, the CDR3 is TGTGCCAGCAGCTTAAAGGGGCGTAATTCACCCCTCCACTTT.

This clonotype was detected ten times or more. The chain carries TRBV20-1 and TRBJ2-7; 10 positions match TRBD1. V trimming: 3 bases; J trimming: 5 bases; junction bases outside the gene matches: 4. Germline loops: CDR1 DFQATT, CDR2 SNEGSKA (reference sequence). There are 13 residues in the CDR3. The CDR3: CSARDRGFDEQYF. The CDR3, as DNA: TGCAGTGCTAGGGACAGGGGGTTCGACGAGCAGTACTTC.

This clonotype was seen a few times. The V call is TRBV5-1, the J call TRBJ2-2; D call uncertain. The CDR3 totals 16 residues. V gave up 4 bases and J gave up 1 base, with 14 bases separating them. CDR1 is SGHRS, CDR2 YFSETQ, per germline. This chain's CDR3 is CASSASFGLNTGELFF. The CDR3 DNA follows: TGCGCCAGCAGCGCCTCGTTCGGCCTGAACACCGGGGAGCTGTTTTTT.

There are many counts of this clonotype. The chain carries TRBV12-3 or TRBV12-4 and TRBJ2-5; D might be TRBD1 (6 bases). Trimming shortened V by 7 bases and J by 1 base, and 16 bases separated the two germline ends. This CDR3 spans 15 amino acids. The DNA for the CDR3 is TGTGCCAGCACCACCCAGGTGGGGGCCCAAGAGACCCAGTACTTC. Translating gives CASTTQVGAQETQYF.